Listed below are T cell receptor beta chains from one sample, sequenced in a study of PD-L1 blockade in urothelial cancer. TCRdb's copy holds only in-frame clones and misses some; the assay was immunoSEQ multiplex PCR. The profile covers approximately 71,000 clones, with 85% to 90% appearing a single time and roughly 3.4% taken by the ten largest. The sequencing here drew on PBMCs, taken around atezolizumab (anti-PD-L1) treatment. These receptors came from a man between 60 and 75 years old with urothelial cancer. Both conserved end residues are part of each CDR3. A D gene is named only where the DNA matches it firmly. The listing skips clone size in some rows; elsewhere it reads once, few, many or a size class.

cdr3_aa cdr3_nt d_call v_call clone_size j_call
CASSLQTGTGQFF TGTGCCAGCAGTCTACAAACCGGGACAGGACAGTTCTTC TRBD1 TRBV6-5 . TRBJ2-1
CASSRRTGSFYGYTF TGTGCCAGCAGCCGGAGGACAGGGTCTTTCTATGGCTACACCTTC TRBD1 TRBV5-8 . TRBJ1-2
CASSADSHNEKLFF TGTGCCAGCAGCGCGGACAGCCACAATGAAAAACTGTTTTTT . TRBV9 . TRBJ1-4
CSVAEHSGNTIYF TGCAGCGTTGCGGAGCACTCTGGAAACACCATATATTTT . TRBV29-1 once TRBJ1-3
CASSLSGNAFYEQYF TGTGCCAGTAGTCTAAGCGGGAACGCCTTCTACGAGCAGTACTTC TRBD2 TRBV19 . TRBJ2-7
CASSGQGANYEQYF TGTGCCAGCAGTGGACAGGGGGCGAACTACGAGCAGTACTTC TRBD1 TRBV2 . TRBJ2-7
CASSLGGLARDEQFF TGTGCCAGCAGCTTGGGAGGACTAGCTCGCGATGAGCAGTTCTTC TRBD2 TRBV5-4 . TRBJ2-1
CASKGRGGYQETQYF TGTGCCAGCAAGGGACGGGGGGGGTACCAAGAGACCCAGTACTTC TRBD2 TRBV2 . TRBJ2-5
CASRARGGDTQYF TGCGCCAGCAGGGCCCGGGGGGGCGATACGCAGTATTTT TRBD2 TRBV10-1 . TRBJ2-3
CASSPRPGNEQFF TGTGCCAGCAGCCCTCGGCCAGGCAATGAGCAGTTCTTC . TRBV9 . TRBJ2-1
CARLTGGDPVNSPLHF TGTGCCAGGCTAACCGGGGGAGACCCAGTCAATTCACCCCTCCACTTT . TRBV21-1 . TRBJ1-6
CASSPGQGVYEQYF TGTGCCAGCAGCCCGGGACAGGGGGTCTACGAGCAGTACTTC TRBD1 TRBV5-6 . TRBJ2-7
CASSLRTQGSDTQYF TGTGCCAGCAGCTTGAGGACCCAGGGTAGTGATACGCAGTATTTT . TRBV7-2 once TRBJ2-3
CASSRSYNTEAFF TGTGCCAGCAGCCGGAGTTACAACACTGAAGCTTTCTTT . TRBV11-1 . TRBJ1-1
CASSLTGRANRVLGYEQYF TGTGCCAGTAGTTTAACGGGGAGGGCCAATCGCGTTCTGGGCTACGAGCAGTACTTC TRBD2 TRBV19 . TRBJ2-7
CASSPGGLAGITGELFF TGCGCCAGCAGCCCGGGAGGACTAGCGGGTATCACCGGGGAGCTGTTTTTT TRBD2 TRBV5-1 few TRBJ2-2
CASSGTGGPDTQYF TGTGCCAGCAGTGGGACAGGGGGCCCAGATACGCAGTATTTT TRBD1 TRBV2 . TRBJ2-3
CASSQDRQGRSGNTIYF TGTGCCAGCAGCCAAGACCGACAGGGAAGGTCTGGAAACACCATATATTTT TRBD1 TRBV4-2 . TRBJ1-3
CASRWEGMSQETQYF TGTGCCAGCAGATGGGAGGGGATGTCTCAAGAGACCCAGTACTTC TRBD2 TRBV5-4 . TRBJ2-5
CASSLRGVDNEQFF TGTGCCAGCAGCTTACGCGGGGTCGATAATGAGCAGTTCTTC . TRBV7-3 once TRBJ2-1
CASSARQEGEQFF TGTGCCAGCAGCGCGCGTCAAGAGGGTGAGCAGTTCTTC . TRBV9 few TRBJ2-1
CASSQDGSSGNTIYF TGTGCCAGCAGCCAAGACGGGAGCTCTGGAAACACCATATATTTT . TRBV14 once TRBJ1-3
CASSLQGYEQYF TGTGCCAGCAGTTTACAGGGCTACGAGCAGTACTTC . TRBV6-5 . TRBJ2-7
CASSLLPGGTGNTIYF TGTGCCAGCAGTTTATTGCCCGGGGGGACGGGAAACACCATATATTTT . TRBV27 . TRBJ1-3
CASQGTSHSGNTIYF TGTGCCAGCCAGGGGACCTCTCACTCTGGAAACACCATATATTTT . TRBV18 . TRBJ1-3
CAISESQGSPLHF TGTGCCATCAGTGAGTCGCAGGGTTCACCCCTCCACTTT . TRBV10-3 . TRBJ1-6
CASSPTVGVSNQPQHF TGTGCCAGCTCACCTACGGTAGGGGTGAGCAATCAGCCCCAGCATTTT . TRBV18 once TRBJ1-5
CASSLNSGRVADTQYF TGCGCCAGCAGCTTGAACAGCGGGAGGGTTGCAGATACGCAGTATTTT TRBD2 TRBV5-1 . TRBJ2-3
CASSREGSVNYGYTF TGTGCCAGCTCGAGGGAGGGATCGGTCAACTATGGCTACACCTTC . TRBV19 . TRBJ1-2